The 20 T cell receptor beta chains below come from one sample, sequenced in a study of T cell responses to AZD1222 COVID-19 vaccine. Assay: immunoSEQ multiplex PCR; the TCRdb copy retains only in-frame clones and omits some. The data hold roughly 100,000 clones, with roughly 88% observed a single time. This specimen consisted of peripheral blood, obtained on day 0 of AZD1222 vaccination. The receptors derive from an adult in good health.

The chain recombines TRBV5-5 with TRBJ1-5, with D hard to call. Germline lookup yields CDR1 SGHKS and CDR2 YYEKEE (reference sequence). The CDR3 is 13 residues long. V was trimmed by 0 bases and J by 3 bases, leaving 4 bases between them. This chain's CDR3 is CASSLVVNQPQHF. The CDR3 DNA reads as TGTGCCAGCAGCTTGGTGGTCAATCAGCCCCAGCATTTT.

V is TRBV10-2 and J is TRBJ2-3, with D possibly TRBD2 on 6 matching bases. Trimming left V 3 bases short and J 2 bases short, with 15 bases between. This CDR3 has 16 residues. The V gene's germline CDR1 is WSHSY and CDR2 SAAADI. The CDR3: CASSDLRGAFTDTQYF. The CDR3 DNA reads TGCGCCAGCAGTGACTTGCGCGGGGCCTTCACAGATACGCAGTATTTT.

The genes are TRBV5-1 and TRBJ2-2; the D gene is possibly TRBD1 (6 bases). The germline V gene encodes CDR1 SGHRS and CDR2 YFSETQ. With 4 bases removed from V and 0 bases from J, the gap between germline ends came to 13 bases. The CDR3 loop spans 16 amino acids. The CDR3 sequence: CASSPTGMANTGELFF. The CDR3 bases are TGCGCCAGCAGCCCTACAGGGATGGCGAACACCGGGGAGCTGTTTTTT.

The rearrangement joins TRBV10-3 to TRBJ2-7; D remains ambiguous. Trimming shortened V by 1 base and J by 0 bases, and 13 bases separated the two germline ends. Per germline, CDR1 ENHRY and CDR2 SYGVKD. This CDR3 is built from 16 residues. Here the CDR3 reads CAISELASSISYEQYF. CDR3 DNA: TGTGCCATCAGTGAGTTAGCTAGTAGTATCTCCTACGAGCAGTACTTC.

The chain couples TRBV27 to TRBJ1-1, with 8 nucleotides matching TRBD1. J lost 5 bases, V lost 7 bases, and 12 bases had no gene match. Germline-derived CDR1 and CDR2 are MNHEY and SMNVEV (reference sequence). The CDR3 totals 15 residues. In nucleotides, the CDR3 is TGTGCCAGCATCCTATCCCCAGGGGGCAGGACTGAAGCTTTCTTT. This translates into CASILSPGGRTEAFF.

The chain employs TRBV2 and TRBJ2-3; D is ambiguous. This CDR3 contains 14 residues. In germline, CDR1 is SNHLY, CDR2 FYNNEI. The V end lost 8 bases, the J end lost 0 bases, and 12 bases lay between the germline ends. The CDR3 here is CASWSASSTDTQYF. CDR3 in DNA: TGTGCCAGCTGGAGTGCATCGAGCACAGATACGCAGTATTTT.

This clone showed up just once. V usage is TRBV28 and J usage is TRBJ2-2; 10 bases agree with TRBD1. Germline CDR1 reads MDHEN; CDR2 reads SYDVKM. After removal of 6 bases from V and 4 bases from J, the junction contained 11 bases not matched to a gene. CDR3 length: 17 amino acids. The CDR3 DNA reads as TGTGCCAGCAGCCAGGACAGGGGGAGTACGGGCACCGGGGAGCTGTTTTTT. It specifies CASSQDRGSTGTGELFF.

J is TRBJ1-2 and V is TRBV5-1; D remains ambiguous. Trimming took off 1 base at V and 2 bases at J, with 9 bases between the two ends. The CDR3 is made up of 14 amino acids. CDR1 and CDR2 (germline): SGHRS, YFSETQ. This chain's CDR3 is CASSLTSMNYGYTF. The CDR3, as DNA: TGCGCCAGCAGCTTGACTTCGATGAACTATGGCTACACCTTC.

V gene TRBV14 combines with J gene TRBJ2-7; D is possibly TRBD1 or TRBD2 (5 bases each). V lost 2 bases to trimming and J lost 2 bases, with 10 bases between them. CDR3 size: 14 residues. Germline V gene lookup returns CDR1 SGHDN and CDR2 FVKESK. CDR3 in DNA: TGTGCCAGCAGCCAAAGGGACCGGCCCTACGAGCAGTACTTC. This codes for CASSQRDRPYEQYF.

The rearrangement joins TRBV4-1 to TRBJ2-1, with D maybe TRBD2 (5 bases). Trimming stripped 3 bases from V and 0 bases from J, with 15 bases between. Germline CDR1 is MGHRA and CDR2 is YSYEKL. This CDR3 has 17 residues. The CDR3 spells CASSHARTGSSYNEQFF. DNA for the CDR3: TGCGCCAGCAGCCATGCCCGGACGGGAAGCTCCTACAATGAGCAGTTCTTC.

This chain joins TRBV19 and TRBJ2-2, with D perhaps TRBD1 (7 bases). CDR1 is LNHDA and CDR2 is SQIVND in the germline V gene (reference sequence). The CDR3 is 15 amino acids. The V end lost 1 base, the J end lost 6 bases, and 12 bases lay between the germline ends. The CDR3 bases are TGTGCCAGTAGTATAGTCGACAGGGAGGCCGGGGAGCTGTTTTTT. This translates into CASSIVDREAGELFF.

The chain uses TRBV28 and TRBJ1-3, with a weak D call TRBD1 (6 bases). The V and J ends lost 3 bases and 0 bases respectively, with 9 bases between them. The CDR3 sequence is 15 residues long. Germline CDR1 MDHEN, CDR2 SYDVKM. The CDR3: CASSFWGHSGNTIYF. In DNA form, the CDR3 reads TGTGCCAGCAGTTTTTGGGGGCACTCTGGAAACACCATATATTTT. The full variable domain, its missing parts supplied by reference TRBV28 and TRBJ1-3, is DVKVTQSSRYLVKRTGEKVFLECVQDMDHENMFWYRQDPGLGLRLIYFSYDVKMKEKGDIPEGYSVSREKKERFSLILESASTNQTSMYLCASSFWGHSGNTIYFGEGSWLTVV.

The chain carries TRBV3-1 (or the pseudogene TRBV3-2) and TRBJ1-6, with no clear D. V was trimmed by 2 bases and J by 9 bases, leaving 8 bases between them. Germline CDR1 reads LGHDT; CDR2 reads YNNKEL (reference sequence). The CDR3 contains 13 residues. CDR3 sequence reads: CASSQMAPSPLHF. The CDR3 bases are TGTGCCAGCAGCCAAATGGCTCCTTCACCCCTCCACTTT.

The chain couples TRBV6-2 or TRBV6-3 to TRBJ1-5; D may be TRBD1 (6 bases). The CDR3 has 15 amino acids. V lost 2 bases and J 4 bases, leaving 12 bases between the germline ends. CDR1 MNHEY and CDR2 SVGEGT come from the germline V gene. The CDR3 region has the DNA TGTGCCAGCAGTTACGGGTCAGGGGCTAATCAGCCCCAGCATTTT. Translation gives CASSYGSGANQPQHF.

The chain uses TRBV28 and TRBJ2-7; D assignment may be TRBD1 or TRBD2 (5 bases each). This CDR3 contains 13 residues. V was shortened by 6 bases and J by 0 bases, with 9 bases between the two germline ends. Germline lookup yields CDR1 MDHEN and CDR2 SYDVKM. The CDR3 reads CASRPGASYEQYF. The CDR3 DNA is TGTGCCAGCAGACCCGGGGCCTCCTACGAGCAGTACTTC.

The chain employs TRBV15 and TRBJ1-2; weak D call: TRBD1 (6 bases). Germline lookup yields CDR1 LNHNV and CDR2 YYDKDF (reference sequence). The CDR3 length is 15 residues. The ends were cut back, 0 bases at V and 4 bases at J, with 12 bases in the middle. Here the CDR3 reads CATSRDGRGTYGYTF. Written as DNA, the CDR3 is TGTGCCACCAGCAGAGATGGCAGGGGAACCTATGGCTACACCTTC.

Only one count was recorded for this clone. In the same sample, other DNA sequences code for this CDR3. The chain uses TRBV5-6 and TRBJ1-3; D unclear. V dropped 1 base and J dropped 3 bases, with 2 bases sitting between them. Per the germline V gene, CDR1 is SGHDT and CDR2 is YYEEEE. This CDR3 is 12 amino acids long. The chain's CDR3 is CASSLRGNTIYF. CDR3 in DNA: TGTGCCAGCAGCTTGCGTGGAAACACCATATATTTT.

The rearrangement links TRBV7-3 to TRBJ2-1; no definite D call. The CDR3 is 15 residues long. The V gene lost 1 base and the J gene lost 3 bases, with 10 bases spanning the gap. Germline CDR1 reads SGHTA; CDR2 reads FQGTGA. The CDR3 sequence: CASSLRSARYNEQFF. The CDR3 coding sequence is TGTGCCAGCAGCTTAAGATCTGCTCGCTACAATGAGCAGTTCTTC. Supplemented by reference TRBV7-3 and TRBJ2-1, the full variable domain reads GAGVSQTPSNKVTEKGKYVELRCDPISGHTALYWYRQSLGQGPEFLIYFQGTGAADDSGLPNDRFFAVRPEGSVSTLKIQRTERGDSAVYLCASSLRSARYNEQFFGPGTRLTVL.

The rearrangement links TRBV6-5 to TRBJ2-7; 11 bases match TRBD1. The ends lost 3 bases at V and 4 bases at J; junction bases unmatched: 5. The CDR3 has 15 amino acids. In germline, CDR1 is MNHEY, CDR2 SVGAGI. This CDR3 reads CASSYRDRGLYEQYF. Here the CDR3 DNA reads TGTGCCAGCAGTTATCGGGACAGGGGGTTGTACGAGCAGTACTTC.

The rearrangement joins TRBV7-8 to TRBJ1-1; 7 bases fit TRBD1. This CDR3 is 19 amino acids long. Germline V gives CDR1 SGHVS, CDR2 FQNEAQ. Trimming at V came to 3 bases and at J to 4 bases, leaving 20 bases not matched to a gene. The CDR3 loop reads CASSFTRGQVAMGVTEAFF. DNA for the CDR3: TGTGCCAGCAGCTTCACCCGAGGACAGGTAGCAATGGGGGTCACTGAAGCTTTCTTT.